This TCR beta chain is from a study of early T cells in non-severe SARS-CoV-2 infection. About the research overall: Sequencing used unsorted whole-blood bulk RNA, so chains lack pairing.

The sample holds many counts of this clonotype. The germline V gene encodes CDR1 SGHAT and CDR2 FQNNGV. V lost 2 bases and J 5 bases, leaving 15 bases between the germline ends. There are 15 residues in the CDR3. Unique molecular identifiers were added to individual cDNA molecules. TCRdb recomputed calls from the 5' RACE reads with MiXCR, one row per CDR3 protein. The profile shows around 57,000 distinct CDR3 sequences, approximately 6% of them singletons. This sequence originates from an adult who was a healthcare worker with PCR-confirmed SARS-CoV-2 infection or an uninfected control (not recorded which). This chain uses TRBV11-2 with TRBJ1-1; D gene uncertain. This material consisted of whole blood, taken at baseline. This chain's CDR3 is CASSLLESFGTEAFF. The CDR3 region has the DNA TGTGCCAGCAGCTTACTCGAATCCTTTGGAACTGAAGCTTTCTTT. The full variable domain, in which reference TRBV11-2 and TRBJ1-1 provide the parts outside the CDR3, is EAGVAQSPRYKIIEKRQSVAFWCNPISGHATLYWYQQILGQGPKLLIQFQNNGVVDDSQLPKDRFSAERLKGVDSTLKIQPAKLEDSAVYLCASSLLESFGTEAFFGQGTRLTVV.